The 17 T cell receptor beta chains below all came from one sample that was sequenced in a study of Ad26.COV2.S vaccination and SARS-CoV-2 variants. The repertoire was sequenced with immunoSEQ multiplex PCR; TCRdb's copy has only in-frame clones and lacks some. The table includes roughly 100,000 clones, around three quarters detected once. This material consisted of peripheral blood, taken after recovery from COVID-19. The receptor set was obtained from a human donor who had recovered from COVID-19.

The gene calls are TRBV6-1 and TRBJ2-3; D possibly corresponds to TRBD2 (6 bases). This CDR3 is 13 amino acids long. CDR1 MNHNS and CDR2 SASEGT come from the germline V gene. The ends were cut back, 3 bases at V and 4 bases at J, with 8 bases in the middle. The CDR3 DNA sequence: TGTGCCAGCAGTGATGCGGGGTCAGATACGCAGTATTTT. Its protein is CASSDAGSDTQYF.

The chain recombines TRBV6-5 with TRBJ2-7; TRBD1 might be the D (6 bases). V was clipped by 0 bases and J by 2 bases, with 14 bases between them. Germline V gene sequence: CDR1 MNHEY, CDR2 SVGAGI. CDR3 length equals 16 residues. Here the CDR3 reads CASSYSTGASTYEQYF. As DNA, the CDR3 is TGTGCCAGCAGTTACTCGACAGGAGCCTCAACCTACGAGCAGTACTTC.

CDR3 residues: CASSYTGGSYGYTF. CDR3 in DNA: TGTGCCAGCAGTTATACAGGGGGATCATATGGCTACACCTTC. The chain recombines TRBV6-2 or TRBV6-3 with TRBJ1-2, with 8 bases lining up with TRBD1. This CDR3 is built from 14 residues. Unmatched junction bases numbered 5, after V lost 3 bases and J lost 5 bases. Germline lookup yields CDR1 MNHEY and CDR2 SVGEGT.

This chain links TRBV30 with TRBJ2-1, with D uncertain. Germline lookup yields CDR1 GTSNPN and CDR2 SVGIG (reference sequence). This CDR3 contains 11 residues. Trimming removed 7 bases at V and 7 bases at J, with 11 bases between. The chain's CDR3 is CALTGVNEQFF. CDR3 DNA: TGTGCCTTAACTGGTGTGAATGAGCAGTTCTTC.

This clone was counted between two and nine times. The chain joins TRBV28 to TRBJ1-1; tentatively, D is TRBD1 (5 bases). The CDR3 is made up of 12 amino acids. Germline V CDR1 and CDR2: MDHEN, SYDVKM. V lost 2 bases and J lost 4, with 5 bases in between. As DNA, the CDR3 is TGTGCCAGCAGTTTAAGGGGCACTGAAGCTTTCTTT. It codes for CASSLRGTEAFF.

Details on this clone: Other DNA sequences in the same sample also yield this CDR3. This chain links TRBV3-1 (or the pseudogene TRBV3-2) with TRBJ2-5; D uncertain. This CDR3 is built from 13 residues. V lost 1 base to trimming and J lost 5 bases, with 8 bases between them. Germline lookup yields CDR1 LGHDT and CDR2 YNNKEL (reference sequence). The CDR3 here is CASSQGGVETQYF. In nucleotides, the CDR3 is TGTGCCAGCAGCCAAGGTGGAGTGGAGACCCAGTACTTC.

The chain couples TRBV27 to TRBJ2-7; tentative D call: TRBD1 (5 bases). Germline CDR1 is MNHEY and CDR2 is SMNVEV (reference sequence). The V gene lost 0 bases and the J gene lost 4 bases, with 13 bases spanning the gap. The length of the CDR3 is 15 residues. The DNA for the CDR3 is TGTGCCAGCAGTTTATCCGGATCCCAGGGATACGAGCAGTACTTC. Translating it yields CASSLSGSQGYEQYF.

This rearrangement joins TRBV2 to TRBJ1-2, with no clear D. Germline V gene sequence: CDR1 SNHLY, CDR2 FYNNEI. Trimming removed 5 bases from V and 5 bases from J, with 9 bases in between. The CDR3 is 12 amino acids. The CDR3 spells CASSTMDYGYTF. The DNA for the CDR3 is TGTGCCAGCAGTACAATGGATTATGGCTACACCTTC.

The J gene is TRBJ1-2, the V gene TRBV6-6; 7 bases align to TRBD1. Germline CDR1 and CDR2: MNHNY and SVGAGI (reference sequence). The CDR3 is 15 amino acids. The V gene end was trimmed by 0 bases and the J gene end by 2 bases; junction bases not matched to a gene: 3. This CDR3 is CASSYSDRRNYGYTF. The CDR3 nucleotides are TGTGCCAGCAGTTACTCGGACAGGCGAAACTATGGCTACACCTTC.

The gene calls are TRBV2 and TRBJ2-3, with 8 bases aligning to TRBD2. The CDR3 extends over 15 amino acids. Germline values: CDR1 SNHLY, CDR2 FYNNEI. Trimming took 7 bases from V and 4 from J; bases not matched to a gene: 10. The CDR3 reads CASNGRGGAADTQYF. CDR3 sequence (DNA): TGTGCCAGCAACGGTCGGGGGGGCGCGGCAGATACGCAGTATTTT.

The chain carries TRBV29-1 and TRBJ2-2, with 9 bases that match TRBD1. The ends lost 7 bases at V and 3 bases at J; junction bases unmatched: 12. Germline values: CDR1 SQVTM, CDR2 ANQGSEA. The CDR3 totals 16 residues. The CDR3 DNA is TGCAGCGCCACTGGGGAGGACAGGGGAGACACCGGGGAGCTGTTTTTT. Its protein product is CSATGEDRGDTGELFF.

This chain joins TRBV11-2 and TRBJ2-7; unclear D gene. Germline CDR1 reads SGHAT; CDR2 reads FQNNGV. Deletions cut 1 base from V and 0 bases from J, with 13 bases between. The CDR3 is 16 residues long. CDR3 region: CASSLGSGAVSYEQYF. As DNA, the CDR3 is TGTGCCAGCAGCTTAGGGAGTGGCGCCGTCTCCTACGAGCAGTACTTC.

This chain connects TRBV25-1 to TRBJ2-3; D unclear. The CDR3 sequence is 13 residues long. Trimming took off 5 bases at V and 1 base at J, with 7 bases between the two ends. In germline, CDR1 is MGHDK, CDR2 SYGVNS. The CDR3 loop reads CASSIWGTDTQYF. For the CDR3, the DNA is TGTGCCAGCAGTATCTGGGGCACAGATACGCAGTATTTT.

This chain connects TRBV10-3 to TRBJ2-3, with 7 bases identical to TRBD1. This CDR3 has 15 residues. V was pared by 6 bases and J by 2 bases, with 8 bases of the junction left unmatched. Germline V gene sequence: CDR1 ENHRY, CDR2 SYGVKD. CDR3 sequence reads: CAISDGQDLTDTQYF. The CDR3 nucleotides are TGTGCCATCAGCGACGGACAGGACCTCACAGATACGCAGTATTTT.

About this clone: The sample holds other DNA sequences that translate to the same CDR3. The chain couples TRBV28 to TRBJ1-2; TRBD1 might be the D (5 bases). V was clipped by 1 base and J by 8 bases, with 11 bases between them. The CDR3 sequence is 13 residues long. CDR1 MDHEN and CDR2 SYDVKM come from the germline V gene. Written as DNA, the CDR3 is TGTGCCAGCAGTTTATTGGGGGTAAGGGGCTACACCTTC. Translated: CASSLLGVRGYTF.

Only a few counts were recorded for this clone. This chain uses TRBV6-5 with TRBJ1-5; the D is unclear. Germline CDR1 and CDR2: MNHEY and SVGAGI. Trimming removed 8 bases at V and 3 bases at J, with 14 bases between. The CDR3 contains 14 residues. CDR3 sequence reads: CASGVYGNNQPQHF. The CDR3 nucleotides are TGTGCCAGCGGGGTATATGGGAACAATCAGCCCCAGCATTTT.

The CDR3 protein is CASSLAGVEEQYF. The CDR3 nucleotides read TGTGCCAGCAGTTTGGCGGGGGTGGAAGAGCAGTACTTC. The chain couples TRBV27 to TRBJ2-7; TRBD2 aligns across 7 bases. The CDR3 consists of 13 residues. The germline CDR1 and CDR2 sequences are MNHEY and SMNVEV (reference sequence). The V segment lost 3 bases and the J segment 7 bases; nucleotides outside the gene matches: 6.